This passage covers 23 T cell receptor beta chains from one sample sequenced in a study of blood T cell repertoires in COVID-19. The repertoire was sequenced with immunoSEQ multiplex PCR; TCRdb's copy has only in-frame clones and lacks some. The repertoire has around 94,000 clones, 78% of them found once; the top ten carry approximately 9.8%. Sequenced input: peripheral blood. Source of these receptors: a man aged 60 to 69 with active or convalescent COVID-19.

CDR3 nucleotide sequence: TGTGCCAGCAGCCTACGACAGGGTCTAGCTAGAGAGACCCAGTACTTC. It translates to CASSLRQGLARETQYF. This sequence joins TRBV3-1 (or the pseudogene TRBV3-2) and TRBJ2-5; 7 bases match TRBD1. This CDR3 is 16 amino acids long. V lost 4 bases and J lost 4; bases outside the gene matches: 12. CDR1 LGHDT and CDR2 YNNKEL come from the germline V gene (reference sequence).

This chain links TRBV4-1 with TRBJ1-1; D is unclear. V lost 5 bases, J lost 1 base, and 8 bases lay in between. Germline-derived CDR1 and CDR2 are MGHRA and YSYEKL. The CDR3 loop spans 13 amino acids. As DNA, the CDR3 is TGCGCCAGCAGCGGGCGTCCGAACACTGAAGCTTTCTTT. It encodes CASSGRPNTEAFF.

The CDR3 DNA sequence: TGTGCCAGCAGAATCCTTTCGGGAGCGGGGAATGAGCAGTTCTTC. This sequence encodes CASRILSGAGNEQFF. The rearrangement links TRBV6-5 to TRBJ2-1; 7 bases fit TRBD2. The V gene's germline CDR1 is MNHEY and CDR2 SVGAGI. CDR3 length: 15 residues. Trimming removed 6 bases from V and 7 bases from J; junction bases left unmatched: 12.

The V and J genes are TRBV4-3 and TRBJ2-5; 7 bases line up with TRBD2. This CDR3 comprises 16 residues. Germline V gene sequence: CDR1 LGHNA, CDR2 YSLEER. With V trimmed by 1 base and J by 5 bases, 10 bases remained unmatched. The CDR3 DNA reads TGCGCCAGCAGCCAAGGGCGGGCGGGAGCGGGGGAGACCCAGTACTTC. The encoded protein is CASSQGRAGAGETQYF.

The CDR3 DNA reads as TGTGCCAGCAGCTTAAAAGGGGGCCGCACCGGGGAGCTGTTTTTT. This encodes CASSLKGGRTGELFF. This chain joins TRBV5-6 and TRBJ2-2; TRBD1 aligns across 7 bases. From germline, CDR1 is SGHDT and CDR2 YYEEEE. The CDR3 extends over 15 amino acids. The J segment lost 4 bases and the V segment lost 2 bases, leaving 5 bases of the junction unmatched.

J is TRBJ2-6 and V is TRBV3-1 (or the pseudogene TRBV3-2), with D unresolved. Trimming cost V 4 bases and J 2 bases, with 6 bases left between them. The CDR3 loop spans 14 amino acids. Germline V gene sequence: CDR1 LGHDT, CDR2 YNNKEL (reference sequence). In DNA form, the CDR3 reads TGTGCCAGCAGCCCAAGAGCTGGGGCCAACGTCCTGACTTTC. Its translation is CASSPRAGANVLTF.

The chain uses TRBV29-1 and TRBJ2-3; TRBD2 matches at 10 bases. The CDR3 is 17 amino acids. Per germline, CDR1 SQVTM and CDR2 ANQGSEA. With 6 bases clipped from V and 2 bases from J, the junction kept 14 bases outside the gene matches. The CDR3 DNA reads TGCAGCGTCTCCATAGGACTAGCGGAACTATTCACAGATACGCAGTATTTT. Its protein is CSVSIGLAELFTDTQYF.

V and J are TRBV6-1 and TRBJ2-2; unclear D gene. Trimming took 3 bases from V and 2 from J, leaving 10 bases between them. Germline V gene data show CDR1 as MNHNS and CDR2 as SASEGT. This CDR3 has 15 residues. The CDR3 DNA reads as TGTGCCAGCAGTGAGGTAGCCGCAAACACCGGGGAGCTGTTTTTT. Amino acid sequence: CASSEVAANTGELFF.

The rearrangement links TRBV6-1 to TRBJ1-6; the match to TRBD1 covers 7 bases. The CDR3 consists of 16 residues. Trimming at V came to 1 base and at J to 10 bases, leaving 10 bases not matched to a gene. The germline V gene encodes CDR1 MNHNS and CDR2 SASEGT. DNA for the CDR3: TGTGCCAGCAGTGAAGTTGGAGGGGGCCCGGCCTCACCCCTCCACTTT. Its protein is CASSEVGGGPASPLHF.

The J gene is TRBJ1-1, the V gene TRBV13, with 10 bases that match TRBD1. The CDR3 covers 17 residues. CDR1 is PRHDT and CDR2 is FYEKMQ in the germline V gene (reference sequence). J lost 1 base, V lost 1 base, and 6 bases had no gene match. For the CDR3, the DNA is TGTGCCAGCAGCTTAGTCCCGGGACAGGGGTCGAACACTGAAGCTTTCTTT. Protein sequence: CASSLVPGQGSNTEAFF.

The genes are TRBV3-1 (or the pseudogene TRBV3-2) and TRBJ2-7; 11 positions match TRBD1. The CDR3 contains 15 residues. J lost 4 bases, V lost 4 bases, and 6 bases had no gene match. Germline V gives CDR1 LGHDT, CDR2 YNNKEL (reference sequence). The CDR3 protein is CASSPGTGGPYEQYV. The CDR3 nucleotides are TGTGCCAGCAGCCCAGGGACAGGGGGACCGTACGAGCAGTACGTC.

V usage is TRBV7-9 and J usage is TRBJ1-3; D gene unclear. V was trimmed by 5 bases and J by 0 bases, leaving 17 bases between them. From germline, CDR1 is SEHNR and CDR2 FQNEAQ (reference sequence). There are 17 residues in the CDR3. This CDR3 reads CASSPFPDRHSGNTIYF. Written as DNA, the CDR3 is TGTGCCAGCAGCCCGTTCCCCGACCGACACTCTGGAAACACCATATATTTT.

Only one count was recorded for this clone. V gene TRBV7-9 combines with J gene TRBJ1-5; TRBD1 is a possible D gene (6 bases). The CDR3 is 14 residues long. CDR1 is SEHNR, CDR2 FQNEAQ, per germline (reference sequence). The V end lost 5 bases, the J end lost 4 bases, and 12 bases lay between the germline ends. CDR3 in DNA: TGTGCCAGCAGCCCTCAGGGGCGGAATCAGCCCCAGCATTTT. The encoded protein is CASSPQGRNQPQHF. The variable domain in full, with the rest retrieved from reference TRBV7-9 and TRBJ1-5, is DTGVSQNPRHKITKRGQNVTFRCDPISEHNRLYWYRQTLGQGPEFLTYFQNEAQLEKSRLLSDRFSAERPKGSFSTLEIQRTEQGDSAMYLCASSPQGRNQPQHFGDGTRLSIL.

V is TRBV5-6 and J is TRBJ2-1; D is unclear. Deletions cut 3 bases from V and 9 bases from J, with 13 bases between. This CDR3 comprises 13 residues. Germline CDR1 reads SGHDT; CDR2 reads YYEEEE. The CDR3 is CASSSVGFGEQFF. The DNA of the CDR3 is TGTGCCAGCAGCTCCGTCGGGTTTGGTGAGCAGTTCTTC.

The rearrangement joins TRBV6-2 or TRBV6-3 to TRBJ2-2; 10 nucleotides line up with TRBD1. The V and J ends lost 5 bases and 11 bases, in that order; junction bases with no gene match: 5. The germline CDR1 and CDR2 sequences are MNHEY and SVGEGT. This CDR3 has 13 residues. The CDR3 here is CASSKTGGRELFF. The CDR3 DNA sequence: TGTGCCAGCAGTAAGACAGGGGGCCGTGAGCTGTTTTTT.

V gene TRBV28 combines with J gene TRBJ2-7; maybe TRBD1 (6 bases). V was clipped by 6 bases and J by 4 bases, with 19 bases between them. Germline lookup yields CDR1 MDHEN and CDR2 SYDVKM. CDR3 length: 15 amino acids. This CDR3 is CASRRPGQPLYEQYF. The CDR3 region has the DNA TGTGCCAGCAGACGACCGGGACAACCTTTATACGAGCAGTACTTC.

The chain has TRBV7-9 and TRBJ2-7; D possibly corresponds to TRBD1 (7 bases). Germline CDR1 reads SEHNR; CDR2 reads FQNEAQ (reference sequence). CDR3 length: 16 residues. V gave up 5 bases and J gave up 7 bases, with 24 bases separating them. DNA of the CDR3: TGTGCCAGCAGCCAAAGATTTGCGGGACAGTTTGAGGAGCAGTACTTC. Translation: CASSQRFAGQFEEQYF. Looking up the rest from reference TRBV7-9 and TRBJ2-7 gives the full variable domain: DTGVSQNPRHKITKRGQNVTFRCDPISEHNRLYWYRQTLGQGPEFLTYFQNEAQLEKSRLLSDRFSAERPKGSFSTLEIQRTEQGDSAMYLCASSQRFAGQFEEQYFGPGTRLTVT.

The chain couples TRBV10-3 to TRBJ2-7; 7 bases map to TRBD2. J gave up 0 bases and V 4 bases, and 18 bases lay outside the gene matches. The germline V gene encodes CDR1 ENHRY and CDR2 SYGVKD. The CDR3 totals 19 residues. CDR3 loop: CAISGAGVTETLISYEQYF. In DNA, the CDR3 is TGTGCCATCAGTGGGGCGGGAGTTACGGAAACCCTTATCTCCTACGAGCAGTACTTC.

This chain joins TRBV2 and TRBJ1-4, with 7 bases matching TRBD1. CDR1 is SNHLY, CDR2 FYNNEI, per germline. After removal of 7 bases from V and 0 bases from J, the junction contained 5 bases not matched to a gene. The CDR3 consists of 15 residues. This CDR3 is CASKRQGATNEKLFF. The CDR3, as DNA: TGTGCCAGCAAACGACAGGGCGCAACTAATGAAAAACTGTTTTTT.

V usage is TRBV2 and J usage is TRBJ2-5; possibly TRBD1 for D (6 bases). With 3 bases removed from V and 5 bases from J, the gap between germline ends came to 10 bases. The CDR3 is 13 amino acids. Germline V gives CDR1 SNHLY, CDR2 FYNNEI. Written as DNA, the CDR3 is TGTGCCAGCAGTGAGCAGGGGTCCGAGACCCAGTACTTC. Protein product: CASSEQGSETQYF.

The chain carries TRBV5-1 and TRBJ1-2; no definite D call. V lost 0 bases and J lost 4, with 10 bases in between. The CDR3 is 14 residues long. CDR1 and CDR2 (germline): SGHRS, YFSETQ. The CDR3 DNA follows: TGCGCCAGCAGCTTGGAAGCGGGAGGCTATGGCTACACCTTC. Translating it yields CASSLEAGGYGYTF.

The chain uses TRBV28 and TRBJ2-1; the D gene is possibly TRBD2 (6 bases). CDR3 length: 16 residues. Germline-derived CDR1 and CDR2 are MDHEN and SYDVKM. V was pared by 5 bases and J by 1 base, with 15 bases between. The CDR3 DNA sequence: TGTGCCAGCAGTCCCCCGGGACTCTTATCCTACAATGAGCAGTTCTTC. It is translated as CASSPPGLLSYNEQFF. The variable domain in full, with the rest retrieved from reference TRBV28 and TRBJ2-1, is DVKVTQSSRYLVKRTGEKVFLECVQDMDHENMFWYRQDPGLGLRLIYFSYDVKMKEKGDIPEGYSVSREKKERFSLILESASTNQTSMYLCASSPPGLLSYNEQFFGPGTRLTVL.

This chain connects TRBV5-6 to TRBJ2-7, with D maybe TRBD2 (6 bases). Trimming took off 4 bases at V and 3 bases at J, with 20 bases between the two ends. This CDR3 contains 16 residues. Germline V gene sequence: CDR1 SGHDT, CDR2 YYEEEE. CDR3 amino acids: CASSTSWGESIYEQYF. The CDR3 DNA reads TGTGCCAGCAGCACATCCTGGGGGGAGTCAATCTACGAGCAGTACTTC. Supplemented by reference TRBV5-6 and TRBJ2-7, the full variable domain reads DAGVTQSPTHLIKTRGQQVTLRCSPKSGHDTVSWYQQALGQGPQFIFQYYEEEERQRGNFPDRFSGHQFPNYSSELNVNALLLGDSALYLCASSTSWGESIYEQYFGPGTRLTVT.